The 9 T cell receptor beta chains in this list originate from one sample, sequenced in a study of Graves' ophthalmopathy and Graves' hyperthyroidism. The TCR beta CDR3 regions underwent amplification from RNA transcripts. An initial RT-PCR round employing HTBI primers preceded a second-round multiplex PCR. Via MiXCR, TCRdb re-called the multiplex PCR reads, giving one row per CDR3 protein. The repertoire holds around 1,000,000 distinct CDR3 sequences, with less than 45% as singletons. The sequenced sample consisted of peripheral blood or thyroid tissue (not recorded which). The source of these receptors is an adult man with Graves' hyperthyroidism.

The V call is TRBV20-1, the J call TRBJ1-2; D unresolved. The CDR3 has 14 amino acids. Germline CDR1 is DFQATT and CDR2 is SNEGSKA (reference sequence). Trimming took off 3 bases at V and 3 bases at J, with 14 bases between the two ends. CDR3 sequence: CSASLAAPYYGYTF. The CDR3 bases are TGCAGTGCTAGCCTCGCAGCCCCCTACTATGGCTACACCTTC.

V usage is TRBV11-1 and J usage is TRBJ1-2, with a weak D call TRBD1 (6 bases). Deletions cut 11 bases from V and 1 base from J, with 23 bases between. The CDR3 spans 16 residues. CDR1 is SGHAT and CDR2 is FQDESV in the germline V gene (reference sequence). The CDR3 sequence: CAGWGSAQDSNYGYTF. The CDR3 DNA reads TGTGCCGGCTGGGGCAGCGCTCAGGACAGTAACTATGGCTACACCTTC.

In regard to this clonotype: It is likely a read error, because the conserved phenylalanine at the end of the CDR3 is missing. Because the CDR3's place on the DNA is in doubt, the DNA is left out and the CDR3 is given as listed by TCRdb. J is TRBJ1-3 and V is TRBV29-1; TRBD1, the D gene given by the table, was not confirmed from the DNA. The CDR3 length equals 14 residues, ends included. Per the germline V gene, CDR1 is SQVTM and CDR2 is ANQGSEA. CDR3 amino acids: CSVEGSGQGRIWNT.

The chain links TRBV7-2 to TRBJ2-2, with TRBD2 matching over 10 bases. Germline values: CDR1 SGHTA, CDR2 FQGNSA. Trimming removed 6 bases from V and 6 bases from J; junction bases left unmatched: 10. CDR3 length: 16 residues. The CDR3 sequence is CASSLRGSGRSGELFF. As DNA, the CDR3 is TGTGCCAGCAGTTTAAGGGGTAGCGGGAGGTCCGGGGAGCTGTTTTTT.

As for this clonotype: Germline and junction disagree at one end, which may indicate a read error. CDR3 residues: CASSLGGFLLHF. CDR3 coding DNA: TGTGCCAGCAGTTTGGGGGGGTTCCTCCTCCACTTT. J is TRBJ1-6 and V is TRBV10-3, with TRBD1 as a possible D gene (5 bases). The CDR3 is made up of 12 amino acids. CDR1 is ENHRY, CDR2 SYGVKD, per germline.

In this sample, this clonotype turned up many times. This CDR3 reads CASSPLVLSETQYF. CDR3 DNA: TGTGCCAGCAGCCCGCTGGTCCTATCCGAAACCCAGTACTTC. The chain joins TRBV14 to TRBJ2-5, with D hard to call. Germline V lookup: CDR1 SGHDN, CDR2 FVKESK. Trimming pared 4 bases from V and 8 bases from J, leaving 17 bases between. The CDR3 is 14 residues long. The full variable domain, with the rest looked up from reference TRBV14 and TRBJ2-5, is EAGVTQFPSHSVIEKGQTVTLRCDPISGHDNLYWYRRVMGKEIKFLLHFVKESKQDESGMPNNRFLAERTGGTYSTLKVQPAELEDSGVYFCASSPLVLSETQYFGPGTRLLVL.

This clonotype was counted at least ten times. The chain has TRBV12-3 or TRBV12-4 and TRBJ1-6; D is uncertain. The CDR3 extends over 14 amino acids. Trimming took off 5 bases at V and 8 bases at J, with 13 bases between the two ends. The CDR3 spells CASSREGRHSPLHF. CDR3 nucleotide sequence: TGTGCCAGCAGTCGGGAGGGCCGCCATTCACCCCTCCACTTT.

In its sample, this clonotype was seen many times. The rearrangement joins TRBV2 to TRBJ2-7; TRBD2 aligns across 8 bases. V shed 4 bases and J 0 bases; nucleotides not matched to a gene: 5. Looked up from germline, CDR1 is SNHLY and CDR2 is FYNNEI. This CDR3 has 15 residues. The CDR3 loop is CASSAAGGSSYEQYF. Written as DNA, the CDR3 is TGTGCCAGCAGTGCGGCGGGGGGAAGCTCCTACGAGCAGTACTTC.

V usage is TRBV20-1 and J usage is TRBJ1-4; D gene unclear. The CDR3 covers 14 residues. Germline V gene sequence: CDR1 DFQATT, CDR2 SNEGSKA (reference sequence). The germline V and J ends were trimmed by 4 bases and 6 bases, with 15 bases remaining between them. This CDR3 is CSAMDDGKYEKLFF. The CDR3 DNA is TGCAGTGCTATGGATGACGGGAAGTATGAAAAACTGTTTTTT.